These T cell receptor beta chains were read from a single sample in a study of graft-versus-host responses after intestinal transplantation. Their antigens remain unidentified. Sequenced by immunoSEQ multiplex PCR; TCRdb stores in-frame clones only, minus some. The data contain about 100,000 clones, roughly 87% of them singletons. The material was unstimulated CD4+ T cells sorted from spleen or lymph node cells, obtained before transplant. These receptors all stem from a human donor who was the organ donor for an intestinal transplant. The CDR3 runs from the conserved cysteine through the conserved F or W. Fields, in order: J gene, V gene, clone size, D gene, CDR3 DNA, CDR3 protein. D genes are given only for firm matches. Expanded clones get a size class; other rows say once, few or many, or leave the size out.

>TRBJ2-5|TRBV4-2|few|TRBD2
TGTGCCAGCAGCCAAGAGCGGGGGGGCCAAGAGACCCAGTACTTC
CASSQERGGQETQYF
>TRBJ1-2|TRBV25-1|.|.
TGTGCCAGCAGTGAAGGTGACAACTATGGCTACACCTTC
CASSEGDNYGYTF
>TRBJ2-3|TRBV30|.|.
TGTGCCTGGAGTGTATTAAAACTAGGCACAGATACGCAGTATTTT
CAWSVLKLGTDTQYF
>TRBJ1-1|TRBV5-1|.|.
TGCGCCAGCAACGTCCTCGGCAGGGTTAACACTGAAGCTTTCTTT
CASNVLGRVNTEAFF
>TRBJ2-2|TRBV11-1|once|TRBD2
TGTGCCAGCAGCTCGGGACTAAACACCGGGGAGCTGTTTTTT
CASSSGLNTGELFF
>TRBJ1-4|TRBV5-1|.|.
TGCGCCAGCAGCTTTAGTGGGGCAACTAATGAAAAACTGTTTTTT
CASSFSGATNEKLFF
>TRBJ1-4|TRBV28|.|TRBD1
TGTGCCAGCAAGCTAGGGGGCTATGAAAAACTGTTTTTT
CASKLGGYEKLFF
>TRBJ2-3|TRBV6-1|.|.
TGTGCCAGCAGTGGCTGGGCGGGGAGCACAGATACGCAGTATTTT
CASSGWAGSTDTQYF
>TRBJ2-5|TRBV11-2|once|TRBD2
TGTGCCAGCAGCTTCAGAGGGGGAGCGGGAGGGGAGACCCAGTACTTC
CASSFRGGAGGETQYF
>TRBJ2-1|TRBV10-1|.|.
TGCGCCAGCAGTGAGTCTCGCCGGTCTGAGCAGTTCTTC
CASSESRRSEQFF
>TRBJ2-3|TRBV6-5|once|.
TGTGCCAGCAGTGGGCTAACTAGCACAGATACGCAGTATTTT
CASSGLTSTDTQYF
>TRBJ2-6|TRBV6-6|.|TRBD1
TGTGCCAGTTCCGGGACAGGGTTCTCTGGGGCCAACGTCCTGACTTTC
CASSGTGFSGANVLTF
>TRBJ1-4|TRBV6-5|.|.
TGTGCCAGCAAAGGAAGCCGGCTCAATGAAAAACTGTTTTTT
CASKGSRLNEKLFF
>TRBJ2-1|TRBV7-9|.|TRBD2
TGTGCCAGCAGCCCACAAGCGGGGGCTAATGAGCAGTTCTTC
CASSPQAGANEQFF
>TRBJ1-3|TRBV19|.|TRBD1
TGTGCCAGTAGTGTGACAGGGCCTGGAAACACCATATATTTT
CASSVTGPGNTIYF
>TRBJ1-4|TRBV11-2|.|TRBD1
TGTGCCAGCAGCTTAGGGGGACAGCTTCGTAAATTGTTTTTT
CASSLGGQLRKLFF
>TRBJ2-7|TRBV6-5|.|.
TGTGCCAGCACTCACACCCCTAACGAGCAGTACTTC
CASTHTPNEQYF
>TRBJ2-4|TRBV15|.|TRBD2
TGTGCCACCAGCAGACTAGCGGACAAAAACATTCAGTACTTC
CATSRLADKNIQYF
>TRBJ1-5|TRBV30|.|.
TGTGCCTGGACCCTCAGTAGCAATCAGCCCCAGCATTTT
CAWTLSSNQPQHF
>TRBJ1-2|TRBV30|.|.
TGTGCCTGTCTGGTCCCGAACTATGGCTACACCTTC
CACLVPNYGYTF
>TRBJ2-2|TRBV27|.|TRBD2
TGTGCCAGCAGCCCGCGGGGGACTAGAGTGGACACCGGGGAGCTGTTTTTT
CASSPRGTRVDTGELFF
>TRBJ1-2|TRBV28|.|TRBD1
TGTGCCAGCAGTTTTCGCGACAGGGAGGTCTATGGCTACACCTTC
CASSFRDREVYGYTF
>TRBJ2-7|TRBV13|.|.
TGTGCCAGCAGCTTAGAGCCCGCCTACGAGCAGTACTTC
CASSLEPAYEQYF